Listed here are 12 T cell receptor beta chains from one sample, sequenced in a study of blood T cell repertoires in COVID-19. Assay: immunoSEQ multiplex PCR; the TCRdb copy retains only in-frame clones and omits some. The table shows about 160,000 clones, with 85% to 90% occurring only once. The sequencing sample was made of PBMCs or T cells enriched from blood (not recorded which). All receptors come from a woman in her forties or fifties who had recovered from COVID-19.

The chain recombines TRBV24-1 with TRBJ2-1, with TRBD2 identical over 9 bases. The germline gives CDR1 KGHDR, CDR2 SFDVKD. Germline trimming cut 6 bases from V and 7 bases from J; bases unmatched to any gene: 3. The CDR3 consists of 13 residues. The CDR3 sequence: CATSSGGPNEQFF. The CDR3, as DNA: TGTGCCACCAGTAGCGGGGGGCCTAATGAGCAGTTCTTC.

The chain carries TRBV23-1 and TRBJ1-1; D is perhaps TRBD1 (5 bases). TRBV23-1 is identified as an open reading frame with a role that is uncertain. The CDR3 is made up of 17 amino acids. The V gene lost 2 bases and the J gene lost 1 base, with 17 bases spanning the gap. The CDR3 sequence: CASSQKSQTATNTEAFF. In nucleotides, the CDR3 is TGCGCCAGCAGTCAAAAATCCCAGACAGCGACGAACACTGAAGCTTTCTTT.

The chain uses TRBV11-3 and TRBJ2-2; D may be TRBD1 (5 bases). The germline CDR1 and CDR2 sequences are SGHNT and YENEEA. V lost 0 bases and J lost 0, with 11 bases in between. CDR3 size: 17 residues. CDR3 bases: TGTGCCAGCAGCTTAGATCAAATAGGGGCGAACACCGGGGAGCTGTTTTTT. Amino acid sequence: CASSLDQIGANTGELFF.

The V and J genes are TRBV6-6 and TRBJ1-5; tentative D call: TRBD1 (5 bases). V lost 2 bases, J lost 5 bases, and 13 bases lay in between. Per the germline V gene, CDR1 is MNHNY and CDR2 is SVGAGI (reference sequence). CDR3 length: 15 residues. The CDR3 sequence: CASSYIPGPDQPQHF. CDR3 bases: TGTGCCAGCAGTTACATCCCAGGGCCGGATCAGCCCCAGCATTTT.

V is TRBV5-1 and J is TRBJ1-6, with D possibly being TRBD1 (6 bases). The CDR3 is 16 amino acids. In germline, CDR1 is SGHRS, CDR2 YFSETQ. V dropped 0 bases and J dropped 7 bases, with 14 bases sitting between them. CDR3 in DNA: TGCGCCAGCAGCTTGGCCGCAGGGGCAACGAATTCACCCCTCCACTTT. Translated, it gives CASSLAAGATNSPLHF.

The rearrangement uses TRBV7-8 and TRBJ2-3; TRBD2 aligns across 8 bases. V lost 0 bases to trimming and J lost 0 bases; unmatched junction nucleotides: 14. Germline CDR1 SGHVS, CDR2 FQNEAQ. The CDR3 contains 20 residues. In DNA form, the CDR3 reads TGTGCCAGCAGCTTAGCATTGGCTAGCGGGTTTCGACCTAGCACAGATACGCAGTATTTT. As protein: CASSLALASGFRPSTDTQYF.

This chain joins TRBV6-2 or TRBV6-3 and TRBJ2-3; TRBD2 matches 14 bases. Germline V gene sequence: CDR1 MNHEY, CDR2 SVGEGT. The CDR3 is 19 residues long. Trimming took 3 bases from V and 2 from J; bases not matched to a gene: 10. As DNA, the CDR3 is TGTGCCAGCAGTTATCCCGGGACTAGCGGGGGTTCCTACACAGATACGCAGTATTTT. This gives the protein CASSYPGTSGGSYTDTQYF.

The chain uses TRBV18 and TRBJ2-7, with 13 bases that match TRBD2. Germline CDR1 reads KGHSH; CDR2 reads LQKENI. The V gene end was trimmed by 3 bases and the J gene end by 6 bases; junction bases not matched to a gene: 8. The CDR3 consists of 16 residues. In DNA, the CDR3 is TGTGCCAGCTCACCGAGAACACTAGCGGGGGGGACCGAGCAGTACTTC. It yields the protein CASSPRTLAGGTEQYF.

The CDR3 loop reads CASSSQGPGGIEQYF. CDR3 sequence (DNA): TGTGCCAGCTCATCCCAGGGCCCTGGAGGGATTGAGCAGTACTTC. The chain employs TRBV18 and TRBJ2-7; possible D gene TRBD2, 6 bases. V was shortened by 5 bases and J by 7 bases, with 21 bases between the two germline ends. CDR1 is KGHSH and CDR2 is LQKENI in the germline V gene. The CDR3 is 15 amino acids.

The chain links TRBV6-5 to TRBJ2-7; D possibly corresponds to TRBD1 (5 bases). Looked up from germline, CDR1 is MNHEY and CDR2 is SVGAGI. Trimming took 4 bases from V and 2 from J, leaving 12 bases between them. This CDR3 is 14 amino acids long. CDR3 sequence (DNA): TGTGCCAGCAGTTTGAAGTGGACAACCTACGAGCAGTACTTC. Amino acids: CASSLKWTTYEQYF.

There are a few counts of this clone. The rearrangement links TRBV29-1 to TRBJ2-6; 9 bases agree with TRBD1. The germline V gene has CDR1 SQVTM and CDR2 ANQGSEA. CDR3 length equals 14 residues. V was pared by 7 bases and J by 2 bases, with 3 bases of the junction left unmatched. The CDR3 loop is CSAGDRAGANVLTF. CDR3 in DNA: TGCAGCGCCGGGGACAGGGCTGGGGCCAACGTCCTGACTTTC.

The CDR3 sequence: CASLRWYTDTQYF. CDR3 nucleotides: TGTGCCAGCCTGAGGTGGTACACAGATACGCAGTATTTT. This chain joins TRBV5-6 and TRBJ2-3; no reliable D call. Germline-derived CDR1 and CDR2 are SGHDT and YYEEEE. V lost 7 bases and J lost 2, with 11 bases in between. The CDR3 extends over 13 amino acids. Together with reference TRBV5-6 and TRBJ2-3, the CDR3 gives the full variable domain: DAGVTQSPTHLIKTRGQQVTLRCSPKSGHDTVSWYQQALGQGPQFIFQYYEEEERQRGNFPDRFSGHQFPNYSSELNVNALLLGDSALYLCASLRWYTDTQYFGPGTRLTVL.